This paragraph covers one T cell receptor (beta chain) sequence. Its antigen is not known. This entry is derived from a study of OX40 agonist ivuxolimab in advanced cancers. Study-level information: Dose-escalation cases comprised hepatocellular carcinoma, melanoma, renal cell or head and neck cancer.

Generated by immunoSEQ multiplex PCR, the TCRdb table keeps only in-frame clones and is missing some. Among roughly 40,000 clones, 85% to 90% were seen once, and the ten largest hold just over 20%. Study-level results: Among T cells, CD8+ cells averaged more expanded clones than CD4+ cells. CD4+ and CD8+ blood T cells expanded clonally by week 6 at 0.1 to 3.0 mg/kg.

A history of autoimmune disease or systemic immunosuppression excluded patients. Here the sequenced sample was CD4+ or CD8+ T cells sorted from blood, taken in a trial of the OX40 agonist ivuxolimab. This sequence originates from an adult with an advanced solid tumor such as melanoma, head and neck, liver or kidney cancer.

The CDR3 DNA follows: TGTGCCAGCAGCCCCCCATGGCCTAATACGCAGTATTTT. Translating it yields CASSPPWPNTQYF. This chain joins TRBV28 and TRBJ2-3; unclear D gene. Trimming removed 6 bases at V and 7 bases at J, with 14 bases between. The CDR3 runs to 13 residues. Germline-derived CDR1 and CDR2 are MDHEN and SYDVKM.